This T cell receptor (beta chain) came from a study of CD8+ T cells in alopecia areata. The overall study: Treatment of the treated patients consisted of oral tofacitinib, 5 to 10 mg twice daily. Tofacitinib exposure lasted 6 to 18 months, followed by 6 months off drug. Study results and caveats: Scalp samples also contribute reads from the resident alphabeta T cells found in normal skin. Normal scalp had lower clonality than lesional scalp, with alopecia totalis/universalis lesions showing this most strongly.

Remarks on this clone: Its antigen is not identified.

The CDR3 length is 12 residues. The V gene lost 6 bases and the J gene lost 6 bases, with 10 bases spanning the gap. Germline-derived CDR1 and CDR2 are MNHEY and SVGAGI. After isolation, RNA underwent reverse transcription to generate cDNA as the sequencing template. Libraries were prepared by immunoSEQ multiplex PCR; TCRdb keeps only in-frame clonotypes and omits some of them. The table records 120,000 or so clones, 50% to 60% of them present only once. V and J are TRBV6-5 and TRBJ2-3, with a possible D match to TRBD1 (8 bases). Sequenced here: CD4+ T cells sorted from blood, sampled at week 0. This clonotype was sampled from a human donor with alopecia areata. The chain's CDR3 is CASRQGGDTQYF. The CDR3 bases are TGTGCCAGCAGACAGGGGGGGGATACGCAGTATTTT.